This TCR beta chain comes out of a study of a mutant IDH1 vaccine in newly diagnosed glioma. Whole-study context: The initiation of vaccination occurred 4-6 weeks after radiotherapy alone, or with temozolomide cycles.

Method: immunoSEQ multiplex PCR; TCRdb's copy keeps in-frame clones and lacks some. Here the sample spans approximately 41,000 clones, about 91% being singletons. Time point noted: week 23, last vaccination. Each dose delivered 300 ug of mutant IDH1 20-mer peptide subcutaneously with imiquimod. This clone was counted only a few times. As yet, its antigen is unknown. Different DNA sequences within this sample yield the same CDR3. Germline V lookup: CDR1 MNHEY, CDR2 SVGAGI. Trimming shortened V by 3 bases and J by 4 bases, and 7 bases separated the two germline ends. There are 13 residues in the CDR3. Sequencing used PBMCs, obtained from a glioma patient whose treatment included an IDH1 peptide vaccine. The sequence derives from a man aged 50-59 years with glioma. J is TRBJ2-1 and V is TRBV6-5; D is unresolved. In DNA, the CDR3 is TGTGCCAGCAGTTATGGTGGATACAATGAGCAGTTCTTC. This codes for CASSYGGYNEQFF.